Shown below are 22 T cell receptor beta chains from a single sample sequenced in a study of a mutant IDH1 vaccine in newly diagnosed glioma. Time point described: week 47, end of study. Every vaccine dose comprised 300 ug of mutant IDH1 20-mer peptide plus topical imiquimod. Sequenced by immunoSEQ multiplex PCR; TCRdb stores in-frame clones only, minus some. The data hold almost 95,000 clones, with around nine tenths observed a single time. These receptors' antigens are unknown. This sample comprised PBMCs, obtained from a glioma patient whose treatment included an IDH1 peptide vaccine. These receptors were obtained from a woman aged 45 to 65 with glioma.

The V call is TRBV30, the J call TRBJ1-2; 8 positions agree with TRBD1. Germline V lookup: CDR1 GTSNPN, CDR2 SVGIG (reference sequence). The CDR3 runs to 13 residues. V dropped 2 bases and J dropped 2; count of bases not matched to a gene: 1. The CDR3 is CAWSRQGNYGYTF. As DNA, the CDR3 is TGTGCCTGGAGTCGACAGGGGAACTATGGCTACACCTTC. Variable domain in full (rest from reference TRBV30 and TRBJ1-2): SQTIHQWPATLVQPVGSPLSLECTVEGTSNPNLYWYRQAAGRGLQLLFYSVGIGQISSEVPQNLSASRPQDRQFILSSKKLLLSDSGFYLCAWSRQGNYGYTFGSGTRLTVV.

This clone has only one observation. Here the CDR3 reads CASRSLSYGYTF. The CDR3 DNA is TGTGCCAGCAGGTCCCTCTCCTATGGCTACACCTTC. V is TRBV28 and J is TRBJ1-2; D unclear. With 6 bases removed from V and 4 bases from J, the gap between germline ends came to 9 bases. Germline loops: CDR1 MDHEN, CDR2 SYDVKM. The CDR3 spans 12 residues.

The chain combines TRBV5-1 with TRBJ2-1; D is unclear. The CDR3 runs 15 residues. Germline values: CDR1 SGHRS, CDR2 YFSETQ. Trimming shortened V by 1 base and J by 3 bases, and 11 bases separated the two germline ends. This CDR3 reads CASSLPSRSYNEQFF. The CDR3 DNA sequence: TGCGCCAGCAGCTTGCCCTCTAGGAGCTACAATGAGCAGTTCTTC.

V gene TRBV4-2 combines with J gene TRBJ2-1; 8 bases align to TRBD2. With V trimmed by 0 bases and J by 7 bases, 14 bases remained unmatched. Germline V lookup: CDR1 LGHNA, CDR2 YNFKEQ. The CDR3 is 18 amino acids. DNA for the CDR3: TGTGCCAGCAGCCAAGATCGGCAAGCGGGAGTAGGTACGAATGAGCAGTTCTTC. Encoded protein: CASSQDRQAGVGTNEQFF.

CDR3 amino acids: CSGILAGVSLHERNEQFF. The DNA for the CDR3 is TGCAGCGGGATACTAGCGGGAGTGTCCCTACACGAGAGGAATGAGCAGTTCTTC. The J gene is TRBJ2-1, the V gene TRBV29-1, with 11 bases aligning to TRBD2. V shed 7 bases and J 7 bases; nucleotides not matched to a gene: 21. CDR1 SQVTM and CDR2 ANQGSEA come from the germline V gene. There are 18 residues in the CDR3.

The chain combines TRBV7-9 with TRBJ1-5; 9 bases align to TRBD1. The CDR3 contains 17 residues. Germline V gene lookup returns CDR1 SEHNR and CDR2 FQNEAQ (reference sequence). Trimming cost V 1 base and J 4 bases; bases outside gene matches: 8. CDR3 amino acids: CASSLGSYRGRNQPQHF. The CDR3 DNA follows: TGTGCCAGCAGCTTAGGGTCCTACAGGGGGCGGAATCAGCCCCAGCATTTT.

The V call is TRBV5-1, the J call TRBJ2-1, with 8 bases that match TRBD2. The V gene's germline CDR1 is SGHRS and CDR2 YFSETQ. The trim removed 3 bases at V and 1 base at J, leaving 6 bases unmatched. The CDR3 length is 16 residues. CDR3 loop: CASSWGGLASYNEQFF. DNA for the CDR3: TGCGCCAGCAGCTGGGGTGGACTAGCTTCCTACAATGAGCAGTTCTTC. Full variable domain (rest looked up from reference TRBV5-1 and TRBJ2-1): KAGVTQTPRYLIKTRGQQVTLSCSPISGHRSVSWYQQTPGQGLQFLFEYFSETQRNKGNFPGRFSGRQFSNSRSEMNVSTLELGDSALYLCASSWGGLASYNEQFFGPGTRLTVL.

The chain joins TRBV18 to TRBJ1-5; no reliable D call. CDR3 size: 16 residues. Germline CDR1 and CDR2: KGHSH and LQKENI. Trimming pared 3 bases from V and 0 bases from J, leaving 12 bases between. The CDR3 here is CASSPGEGSSNQPQHF. CDR3 nucleotides: TGTGCCAGCTCACCCGGGGAAGGGTCTAGCAATCAGCCCCAGCATTTT.

The chain is built from TRBV28 and TRBJ1-2; 8 bases agree with TRBD1. V gave up 6 bases and J gave up 5 bases; unmatched junction bases: 11. Germline assignment: CDR1 MDHEN and CDR2 SYDVKM. The CDR3 is 15 residues long. In DNA, the CDR3 is TGTGCCAGCAGCAGCCCCGGGACAGGATATTATGGCTACACCTTC. Translated, it gives CASSSPGTGYYGYTF.

This rearrangement joins TRBV28 to TRBJ2-1; possibly TRBD2 for D (5 bases). V shed 5 bases and J shed 9 bases, with 17 bases lying between them. This CDR3 is 14 amino acids long. The germline V gene encodes CDR1 MDHEN and CDR2 SYDVKM. The CDR3 spells CASSLAHRESEQFF. CDR3 sequence (DNA): TGTGCCAGCAGTCTAGCTCATCGGGAATCTGAGCAGTTCTTC.

This chain joins TRBV4-1 and TRBJ2-3; 8 bases are shared with TRBD2. Germline CDR1 reads MGHRA; CDR2 reads YSYEKL. With 3 bases clipped from V and 5 bases from J, the junction kept 7 bases outside the gene matches. The CDR3 covers 15 residues. In nucleotides, the CDR3 is TGCGCCAGCAGCCAGCGGGAGGCCCAGGGAGATACGCAGTATTTT. Residues: CASSQREAQGDTQYF.

The chain recombines TRBV5-6 with TRBJ2-1, with 10 bases lining up with TRBD1. Germline CDR1 is SGHDT and CDR2 is YYEEEE. After removal of 4 bases from V and 4 bases from J, the junction contained 5 bases not matched to a gene. The CDR3 has 15 amino acids. DNA of the CDR3: TGTGCCAGCAGCCTCGGGACAGGGGAATACAATGAGCAGTTCTTC. It is translated as CASSLGTGEYNEQFF.

The chain has TRBV12-1 and TRBJ1-6. TRBV12-1 represents a pseudogene. The CDR3 is made up of 15 amino acids. The CDR3 is CASGRRGLENSPLHF. The CDR3 nucleotides read TGTGCCAGCGGGAGGAGAGGTTTGGAGAATTCACCCCTCCACTTT.

The gene calls are TRBV10-3 and TRBJ1-1; 7 nucleotides agree with TRBD1. Germline V gene data show CDR1 as ENHRY and CDR2 as SYGVKD. CDR3 length: 13 residues. V gave up 2 bases and J gave up 4 bases; unmatched junction bases: 1. CDR3 in amino acids: CAISEQGGTEAFF. The DNA of the CDR3 is TGTGCCATCAGTGAGCAGGGGGGCACTGAAGCTTTCTTT.

About this clone itself: One end of the junction is discordant with germline, which a read error may explain. Here the CDR3 DNA reads TGCGCCGGCAGTGGACAGGGAGGAAACACCATATATTTT. This translates into CAGSGQGGNTIYF. The V and J genes are TRBV10-2 and TRBJ1-3, with 8 bases aligning to TRBD1. Germline V gives CDR1 WSHSY, CDR2 SAAADI. The CDR3 runs to 13 residues.

This clone was observed a single time. This chain uses TRBV5-1 with TRBJ2-1; 10 bases are a match to TRBD1. The CDR3 is 15 residues long. V shed 3 bases and J 3 bases; nucleotides not matched to a gene: 3. CDR1 is SGHRS, CDR2 YFSETQ, per germline. CDR3 amino acids: CASSSGQGIYNEQFF. The CDR3 DNA is TGCGCCAGCAGCTCGGGACAGGGGATCTACAATGAGCAGTTCTTC. Complete variable domain (other parts from reference TRBV5-1 and TRBJ2-1): KAGVTQTPRYLIKTRGQQVTLSCSPISGHRSVSWYQQTPGQGLQFLFEYFSETQRNKGNFPGRFSGRQFSNSRSEMNVSTLELGDSALYLCASSSGQGIYNEQFFGPGTRLTVL.

The V gene is TRBV9, the J gene TRBJ1-1, with 8 bases aligning to TRBD1. Germline CDR1 is SGDLS and CDR2 is YYNGEE. V gave up 3 bases and J gave up 7 bases; unmatched junction bases: 11. The CDR3 runs 15 residues. For the CDR3, the DNA is TGTGCCAGCAGCGCCTCGACAGGGGACGGGTTTGAAGCTTTCTTT. This codes for CASSASTGDGFEAFF.

V usage is TRBV6-4 and J usage is TRBJ1-5, with D possibly TRBD1 on 5 matching bases. V lost 4 bases, J lost 0 bases, and 16 bases lay in between. The CDR3 is 17 residues long. CDR1 and CDR2 (germline): MRHNA, SNTAGT. The CDR3 nucleotides are TGTGCCAGCAGTGGGGCCCTAGGGGAAACTAGCAATCAGCCCCAGCATTTT. Encoded protein: CASSGALGETSNQPQHF.

The chain is built from TRBV28 and TRBJ2-1; D possibly uses TRBD1 or TRBD2 (5 bases each). Trimming stripped 8 bases from V and 2 bases from J, with 13 bases between. This CDR3 is built from 14 residues. CDR1 MDHEN and CDR2 SYDVKM come from the germline V gene. The CDR3 is CASWDGATYNEQFF. The CDR3 region has the DNA TGTGCCAGCTGGGACGGAGCCACCTACAATGAGCAGTTCTTC.

The chain combines TRBV5-4 with TRBJ1-5; 7 nucleotides match TRBD1. The V and J ends lost 0 bases and 5 bases, in that order; junction bases with no gene match: 5. The CDR3 consists of 15 residues. Germline lookup yields CDR1 SGHNT and CDR2 YYREEE (reference sequence). CDR3 amino acids: CASSLGGQADQPQHF. Written as DNA, the CDR3 is TGTGCCAGCAGCTTGGGCGGACAGGCGGATCAGCCCCAGCATTTT.

The V gene is TRBV18, the J gene TRBJ2-1, with D uncertain. Looked up from germline, CDR1 is KGHSH and CDR2 is LQKENI. Trimming removed 0 bases at V and 10 bases at J, with 10 bases between. There are 13 residues in the CDR3. The CDR3 bases are TGTGCCAGCTCACCACCGGTGACCACCGAGCAGTTCTTC. Protein: CASSPPVTTEQFF.

This chain connects TRBV5-4 to TRBJ2-2; the D is unclear. The CDR3 contains 13 residues. Looked up from germline, CDR1 is SGHNT and CDR2 is YYREEE (reference sequence). Between the trimmed V and J ends, which lost 4 bases and 7 bases, there was a span of 11 bases. This CDR3 reads CASSPAWGGELFF. For the CDR3, the DNA is TGTGCCAGCAGCCCCGCTTGGGGCGGGGAGCTGTTTTTT.